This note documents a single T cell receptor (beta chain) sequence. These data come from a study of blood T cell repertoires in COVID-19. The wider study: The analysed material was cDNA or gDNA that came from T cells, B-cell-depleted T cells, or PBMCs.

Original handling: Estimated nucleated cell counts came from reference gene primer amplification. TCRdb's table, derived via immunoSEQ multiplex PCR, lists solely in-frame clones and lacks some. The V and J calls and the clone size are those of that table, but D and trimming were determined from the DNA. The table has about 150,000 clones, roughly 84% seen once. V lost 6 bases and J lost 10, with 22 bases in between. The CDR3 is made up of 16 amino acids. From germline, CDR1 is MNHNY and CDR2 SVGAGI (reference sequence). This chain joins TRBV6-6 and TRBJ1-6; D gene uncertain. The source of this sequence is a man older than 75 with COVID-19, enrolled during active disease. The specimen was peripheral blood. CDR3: CASSPPRGGWQSPLHF. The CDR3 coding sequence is TGTGCCAGCAGCCCGCCCCGGGGAGGGTGGCAGTCACCCCTCCACTTT.